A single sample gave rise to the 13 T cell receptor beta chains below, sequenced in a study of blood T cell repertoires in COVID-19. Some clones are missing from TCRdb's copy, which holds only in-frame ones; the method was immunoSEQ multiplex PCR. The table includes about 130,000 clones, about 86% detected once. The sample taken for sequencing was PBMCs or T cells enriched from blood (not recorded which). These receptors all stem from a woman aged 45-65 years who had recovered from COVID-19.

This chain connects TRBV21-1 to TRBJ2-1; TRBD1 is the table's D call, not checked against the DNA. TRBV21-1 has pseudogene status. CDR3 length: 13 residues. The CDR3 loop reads CASTKDRAPEQFF. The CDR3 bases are TGTGCCAGCACCAAAGACAGAGCCCCTGAGCAGTTCTTC.

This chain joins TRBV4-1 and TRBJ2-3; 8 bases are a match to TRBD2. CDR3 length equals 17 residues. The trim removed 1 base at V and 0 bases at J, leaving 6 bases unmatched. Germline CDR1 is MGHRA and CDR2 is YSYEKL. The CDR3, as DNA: TGCGCCAGCAGCCAAGGAGTACTAGCGGATAGCACAGATACGCAGTATTTT. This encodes CASSQGVLADSTDTQYF.

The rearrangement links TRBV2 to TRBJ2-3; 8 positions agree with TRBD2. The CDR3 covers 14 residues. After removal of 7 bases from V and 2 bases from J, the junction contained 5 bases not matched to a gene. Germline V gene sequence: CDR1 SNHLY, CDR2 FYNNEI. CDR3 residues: CASMRGAPTDTQYF. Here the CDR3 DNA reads TGTGCCAGCATGCGGGGGGCCCCCACAGATACGCAGTATTTT.

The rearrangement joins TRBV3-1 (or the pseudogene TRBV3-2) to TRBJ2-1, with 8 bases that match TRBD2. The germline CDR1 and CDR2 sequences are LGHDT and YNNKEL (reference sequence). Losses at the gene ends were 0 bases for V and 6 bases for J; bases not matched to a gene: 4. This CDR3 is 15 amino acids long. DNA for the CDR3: TGTGCCAGCAGCCAAGATTCGCTAGCGGGCAATGAGCAGTTCTTC. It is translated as CASSQDSLAGNEQFF.

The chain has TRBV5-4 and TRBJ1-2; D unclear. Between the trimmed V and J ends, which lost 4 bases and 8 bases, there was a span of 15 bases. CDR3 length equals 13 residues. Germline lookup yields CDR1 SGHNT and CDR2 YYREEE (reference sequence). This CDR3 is CASSPTKPGGYTF. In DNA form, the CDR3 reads TGTGCCAGCAGCCCTACGAAGCCGGGAGGCTACACCTTC. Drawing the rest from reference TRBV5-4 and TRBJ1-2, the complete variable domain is ETGVTQSPTHLIKTRGQQVTLRCSSQSGHNTVSWYQQALGQGPQFIFQYYREEENGRGNFPPRFSGLQFPNYSSELNVNALELDDSALYLCASSPTKPGGYTFGSGTRLTVV.

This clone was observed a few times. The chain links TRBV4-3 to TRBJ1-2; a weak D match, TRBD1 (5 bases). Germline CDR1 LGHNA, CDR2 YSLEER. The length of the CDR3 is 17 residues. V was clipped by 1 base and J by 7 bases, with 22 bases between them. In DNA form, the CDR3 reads TGCGCCAGCAGCCAAGGTCGCACCGATGGTGGGGGGGGTGGCTACACCTTC. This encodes CASSQGRTDGGGGGYTF.

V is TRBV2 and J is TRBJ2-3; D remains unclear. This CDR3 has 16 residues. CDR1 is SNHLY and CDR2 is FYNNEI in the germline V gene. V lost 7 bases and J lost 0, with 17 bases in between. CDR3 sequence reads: CASMGLRRPSTDTQYF. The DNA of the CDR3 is TGTGCCAGCATGGGTCTGCGGAGACCTAGCACAGATACGCAGTATTTT.

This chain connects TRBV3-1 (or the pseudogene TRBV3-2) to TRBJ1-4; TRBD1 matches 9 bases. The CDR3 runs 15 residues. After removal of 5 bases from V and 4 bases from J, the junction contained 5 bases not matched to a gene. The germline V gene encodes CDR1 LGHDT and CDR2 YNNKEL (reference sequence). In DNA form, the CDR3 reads TGTGCCAGCAGCAGAGGACAGGGGCTTAATGAAAAACTGTTTTTT. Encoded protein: CASSRGQGLNEKLFF.

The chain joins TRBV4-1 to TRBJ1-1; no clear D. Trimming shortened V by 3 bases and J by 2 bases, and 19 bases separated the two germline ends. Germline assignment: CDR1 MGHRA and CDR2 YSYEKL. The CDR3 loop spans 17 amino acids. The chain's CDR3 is CASSHQSPEESNTEAFF. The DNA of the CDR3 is TGCGCCAGCAGCCATCAATCCCCGGAGGAATCCAACACTGAAGCTTTCTTT.

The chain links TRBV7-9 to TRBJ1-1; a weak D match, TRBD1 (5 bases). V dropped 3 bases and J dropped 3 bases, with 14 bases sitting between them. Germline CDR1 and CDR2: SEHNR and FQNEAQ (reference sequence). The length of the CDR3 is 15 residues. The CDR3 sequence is CASSLSRVGDTEAFF. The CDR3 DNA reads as TGTGCCAGCAGCTTGTCCAGGGTAGGCGACACTGAAGCTTTCTTT.

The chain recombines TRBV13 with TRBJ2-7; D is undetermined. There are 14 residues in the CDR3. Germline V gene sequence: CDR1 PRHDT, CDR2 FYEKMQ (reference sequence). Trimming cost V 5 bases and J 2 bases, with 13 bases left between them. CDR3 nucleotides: TGTGCCAGCAGCCGCGAGCAGGCCGCCTACGAGCAGTACTTC. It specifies CASSREQAAYEQYF.

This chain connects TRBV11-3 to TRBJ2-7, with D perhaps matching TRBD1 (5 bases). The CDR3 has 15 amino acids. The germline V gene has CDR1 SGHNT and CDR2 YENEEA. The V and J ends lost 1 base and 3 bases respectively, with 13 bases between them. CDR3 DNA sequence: TGTGCCAGCAGCTTAGCACCCGCAGGGTACTACGAGCAGTACTTC. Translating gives CASSLAPAGYYEQYF.

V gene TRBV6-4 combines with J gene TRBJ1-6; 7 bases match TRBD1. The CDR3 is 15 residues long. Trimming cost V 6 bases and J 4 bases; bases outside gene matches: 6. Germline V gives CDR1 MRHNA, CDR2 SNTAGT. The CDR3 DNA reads TGTGCCAGCAGGCTCAGGGGGGATTATAATTCACCCCTCCACTTT. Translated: CASRLRGDYNSPLHF.